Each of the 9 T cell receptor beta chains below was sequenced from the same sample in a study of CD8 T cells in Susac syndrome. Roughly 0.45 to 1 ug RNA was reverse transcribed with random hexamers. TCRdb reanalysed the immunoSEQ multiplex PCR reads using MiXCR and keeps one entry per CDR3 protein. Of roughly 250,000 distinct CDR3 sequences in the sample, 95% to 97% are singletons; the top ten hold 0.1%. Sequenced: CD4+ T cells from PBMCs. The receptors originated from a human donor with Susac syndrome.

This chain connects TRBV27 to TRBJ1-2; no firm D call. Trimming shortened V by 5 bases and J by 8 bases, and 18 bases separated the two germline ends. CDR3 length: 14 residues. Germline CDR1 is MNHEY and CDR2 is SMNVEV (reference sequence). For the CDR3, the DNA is TGTGCCAGCAGTCTAGAACCCCAGCAAGGCGGCTACACCTTC. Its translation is CASSLEPQQGGYTF.

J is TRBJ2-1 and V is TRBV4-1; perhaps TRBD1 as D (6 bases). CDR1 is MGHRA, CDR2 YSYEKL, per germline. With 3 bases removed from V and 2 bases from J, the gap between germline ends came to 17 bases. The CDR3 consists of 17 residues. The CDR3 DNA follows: TGCGCCAGCAGCCAGGACCCTCGGGACATAGCCTACAATGAGCAGTTCTTC. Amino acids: CASSQDPRDIAYNEQFF.

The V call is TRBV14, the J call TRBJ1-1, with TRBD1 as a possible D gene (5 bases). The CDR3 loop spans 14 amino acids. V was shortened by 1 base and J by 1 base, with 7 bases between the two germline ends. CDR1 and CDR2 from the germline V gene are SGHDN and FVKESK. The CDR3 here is CASSQVGGNTEAFF. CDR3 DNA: TGTGCCAGCAGCCAAGTCGGGGGGAACACTGAAGCTTTCTTT.

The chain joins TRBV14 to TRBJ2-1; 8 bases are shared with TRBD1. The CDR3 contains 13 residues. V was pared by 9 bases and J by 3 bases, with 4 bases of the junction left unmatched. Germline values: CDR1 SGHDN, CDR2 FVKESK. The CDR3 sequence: CASSRGLYNEQFF. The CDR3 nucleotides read TGTGCCAGTTCCAGGGGGCTCTACAATGAGCAGTTCTTC.

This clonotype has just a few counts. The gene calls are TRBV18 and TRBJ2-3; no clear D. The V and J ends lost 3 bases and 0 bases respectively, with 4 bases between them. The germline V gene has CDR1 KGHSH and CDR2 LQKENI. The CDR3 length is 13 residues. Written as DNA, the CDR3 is TGTGCCAGCTCACCGGGCAGCACAGATACGCAGTATTTT. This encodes CASSPGSTDTQYF. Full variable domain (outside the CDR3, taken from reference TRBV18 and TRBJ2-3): NAGVMQNPRHLVRRRGQEARLRCSPMKGHSHVYWYRQLPEEGLKFMVYLQKENIIDESGMPKERFSAEFPKEGPSILRIQQVVRGDSAAYFCASSPGSTDTQYFGPGTRLTVL.

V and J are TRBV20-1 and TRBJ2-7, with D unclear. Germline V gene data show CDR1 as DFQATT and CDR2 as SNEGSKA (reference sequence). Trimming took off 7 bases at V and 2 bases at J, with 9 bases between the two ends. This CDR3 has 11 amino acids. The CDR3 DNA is TGCAGTGTCCCGATCCCCTACGAGCAGTACTTC. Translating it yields CSVPIPYEQYF.

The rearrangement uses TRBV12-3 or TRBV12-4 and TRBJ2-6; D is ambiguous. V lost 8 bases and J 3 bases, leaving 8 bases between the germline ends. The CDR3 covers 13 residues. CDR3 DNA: TGTGCCAGCCACAGTAGTGGGGCCAACGTCCTGACTTTC. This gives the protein CASHSSGANVLTF.

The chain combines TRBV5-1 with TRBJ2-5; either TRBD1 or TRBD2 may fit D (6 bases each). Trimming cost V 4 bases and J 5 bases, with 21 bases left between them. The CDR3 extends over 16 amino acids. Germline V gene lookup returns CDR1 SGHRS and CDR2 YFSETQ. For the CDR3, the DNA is TGCGCCAGCAGCCCGATTGGAGGGGGACGTATGGAGACCCAGTACTTC. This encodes CASSPIGGGRMETQYF.

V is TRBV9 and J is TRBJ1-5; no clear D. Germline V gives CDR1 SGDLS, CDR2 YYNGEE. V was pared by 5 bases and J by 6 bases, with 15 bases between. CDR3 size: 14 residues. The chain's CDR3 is CASSPEVTGQPQHF. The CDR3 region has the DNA TGTGCCAGCAGTCCTGAGGTAACGGGTCAGCCCCAGCATTTT.